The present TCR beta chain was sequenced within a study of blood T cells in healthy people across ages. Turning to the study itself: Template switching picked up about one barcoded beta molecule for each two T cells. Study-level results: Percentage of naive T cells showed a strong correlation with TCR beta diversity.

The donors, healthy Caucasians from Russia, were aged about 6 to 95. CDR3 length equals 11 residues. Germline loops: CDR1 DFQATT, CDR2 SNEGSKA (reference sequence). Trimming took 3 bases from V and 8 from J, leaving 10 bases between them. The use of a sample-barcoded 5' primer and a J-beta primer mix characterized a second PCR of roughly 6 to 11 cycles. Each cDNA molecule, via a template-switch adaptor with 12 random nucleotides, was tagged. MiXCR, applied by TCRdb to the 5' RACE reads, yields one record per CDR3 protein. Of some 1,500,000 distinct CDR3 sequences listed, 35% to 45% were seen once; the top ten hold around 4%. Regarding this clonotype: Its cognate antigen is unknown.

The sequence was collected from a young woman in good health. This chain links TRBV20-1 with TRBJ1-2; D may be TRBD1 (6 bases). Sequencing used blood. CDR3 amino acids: CSARGRGGYTF. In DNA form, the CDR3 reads TGCAGTGCTAGGGGCAGGGGAGGCTACACCTTC.